The table lists the clone carrying this T cell receptor beta chain with many counts. Regions amplified from RNA transcripts were the TCR beta CDR3 regions. The HTBI primer set drove a first-round RT-PCR of the TCR CDR3. TCRdb re-derived calls from the multiplex PCR reads in MiXCR, one entry per CDR3 protein. The table includes some 250,000 distinct CDR3 sequences, about 14% detected once. The data derive from a study of T cells in Graves' hyperthyroidism and ophthalmopathy. The junction had 4 bases not matched to a gene; V was cut back by 1 base and J by 3 bases. The CDR3 has 15 residues. The V gene's germline CDR1 is SNHLY and CDR2 FYNNEI.

The TCR was taken from a middle-aged woman with Graves' hyperthyroidism that later progressed to Graves' ophthalmopathy. The sample consisted of blood. The rearrangement links TRBV2 to TRBJ2-7; the match to TRBD2 covers 9 bases. This CDR3 reads CASSEVRLAVYEQYF. The CDR3 DNA is TGTGCCAGCAGTGAAGTTCGACTAGCGGTCTACGAGCAGTACTTC.